This paragraph covers one TCR beta chain sequence. Its antigen is as yet unknown. V was clipped by 8 bases and J by 4 bases; unmatched bases: 14. CDR3 size: 17 residues. Germline V CDR1 and CDR2: KGHSH, LQKENI. The PCR ran on 60 Vbeta and 13 Jbeta primers. Clones were read by immunoSEQ multiplex PCR, and TCRdb kept only the in-frame ones, dropping some. The table lists approximately 210,000 clones, 79% of them singletons. This specimen comes from a study of cytomegalovirus exposure and HLA in healthy donors. Overall study results and limits: TCR beta V- and J-gene trimming was later associated with a missense DCLRE1C variant.

Donors sampled were nominally healthy, though unrecorded immune exposures were likely. Sequencing was performed on PBMCs. The origin of this receptor is a girl under 18 in good health and CMV-seropositive. V and J are TRBV18 and TRBJ1-2, with 12 bases fitting TRBD1. This CDR3 is CASQTGTGGPVGYGYTF. CDR3 coding DNA: TGTGCCAGCCAAACCGGGACAGGGGGCCCTGTAGGCTATGGCTACACCTTC.